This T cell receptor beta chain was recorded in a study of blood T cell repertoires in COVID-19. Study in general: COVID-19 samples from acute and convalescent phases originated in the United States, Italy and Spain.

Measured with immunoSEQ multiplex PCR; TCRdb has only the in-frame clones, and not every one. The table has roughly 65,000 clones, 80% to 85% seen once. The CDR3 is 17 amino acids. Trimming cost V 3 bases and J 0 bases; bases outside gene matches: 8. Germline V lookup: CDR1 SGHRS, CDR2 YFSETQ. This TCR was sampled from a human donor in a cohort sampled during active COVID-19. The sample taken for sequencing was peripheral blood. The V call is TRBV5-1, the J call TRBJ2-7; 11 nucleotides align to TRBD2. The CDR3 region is CASSSLRGLADSYEQYF. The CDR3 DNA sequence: TGCGCCAGCAGCTCACTGCGGGGACTAGCGGACTCCTACGAGCAGTACTTC.